This TCR beta chain was identified during a study of blood T cell repertoires in COVID-19. Study overall: Samples representing acute and convalescent COVID-19 were sourced from the United States, Italy and Spain. T cells, B-cell-depleted T cells, or PBMCs supplied cDNA or gDNA.

Germline assignment: CDR1 SNHLY and CDR2 FYNNEI. The junction had 13 bases not matched to a gene; V was cut back by 6 bases and J by 2 bases. CDR3 length: 17 amino acids. Authors' data handling: Amplification from reference gene primers served as the basis for estimated nucleated cell counts. The assay was immunoSEQ multiplex PCR, and TCRdb's table has in-frame clones only and misses some. The V and J calls and clone size are taken from that table; D and trimming were inferred from the DNA. The sample lists approximately 230,000 clones; 75% to 90% were seen once. This receptor was obtained from a man aged 30-40 years who had recovered from COVID-19. The sample comprised peripheral blood. The genes are TRBV2 and TRBJ2-3; 8 bases line up with TRBD1. In DNA form, the CDR3 reads TGTGCCAGCAGCGCCCTCGACAGGGGTTATGACACAGATACGCAGTATTTT. Its translation: CASSALDRGYDTDTQYF.